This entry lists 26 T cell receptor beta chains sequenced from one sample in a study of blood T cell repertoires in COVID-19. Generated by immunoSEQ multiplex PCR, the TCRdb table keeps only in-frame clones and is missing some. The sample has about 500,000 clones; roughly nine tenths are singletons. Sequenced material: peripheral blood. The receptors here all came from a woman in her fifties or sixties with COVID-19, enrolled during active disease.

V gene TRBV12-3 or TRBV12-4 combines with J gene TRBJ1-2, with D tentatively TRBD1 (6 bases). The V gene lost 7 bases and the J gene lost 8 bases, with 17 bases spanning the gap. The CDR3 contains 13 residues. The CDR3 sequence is CASTVGGAGGYTF. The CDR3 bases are TGTGCCAGCACCGTGGGGGGGGCTGGGGGCTACACCTTC.

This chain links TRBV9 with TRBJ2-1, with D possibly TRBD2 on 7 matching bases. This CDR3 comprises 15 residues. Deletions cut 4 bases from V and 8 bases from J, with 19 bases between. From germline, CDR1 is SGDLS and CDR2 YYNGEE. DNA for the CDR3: TGTGCCAGCAGCCCAGAGGGGGGGGCTCTTCATGAGCAGTTCTTC. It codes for CASSPEGGALHEQFF.

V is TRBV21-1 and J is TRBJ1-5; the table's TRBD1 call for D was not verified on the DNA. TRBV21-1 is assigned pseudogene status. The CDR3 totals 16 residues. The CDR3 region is CASSPITGTNNQPQHF. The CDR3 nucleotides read TGTGCCAGCAGTCCTATAACCGGGACAAATAATCAGCCCCAGCATTTT.

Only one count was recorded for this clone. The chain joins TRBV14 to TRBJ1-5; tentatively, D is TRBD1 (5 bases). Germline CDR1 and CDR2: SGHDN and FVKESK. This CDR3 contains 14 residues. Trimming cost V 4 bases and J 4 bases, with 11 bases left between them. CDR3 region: CASSRAGINQPQHF. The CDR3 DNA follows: TGTGCCAGCAGCCGGGCAGGGATTAATCAGCCCCAGCATTTT.

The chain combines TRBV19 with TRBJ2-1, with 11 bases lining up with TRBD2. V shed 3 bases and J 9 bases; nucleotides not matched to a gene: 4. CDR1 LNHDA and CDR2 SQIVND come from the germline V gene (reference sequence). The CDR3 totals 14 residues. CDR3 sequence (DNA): TGTGCCAGTAGTATTAGGACTAGCGGGTTTGAGCAGTTCTTC. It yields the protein CASSIRTSGFEQFF.

DNA for the CDR3: TGTGCCAGCAGCCAAGATTTCGGCCAGGGTACTTATGGCTACACCTTC. It codes for CASSQDFGQGTYGYTF. V gene TRBV4-2 combines with J gene TRBJ1-2; D perhaps matches TRBD1 (5 bases). This CDR3 spans 16 amino acids. CDR1 is LGHNA and CDR2 is YNFKEQ in the germline V gene. Trimming took 0 bases from V and 5 from J, leaving 16 bases between them.

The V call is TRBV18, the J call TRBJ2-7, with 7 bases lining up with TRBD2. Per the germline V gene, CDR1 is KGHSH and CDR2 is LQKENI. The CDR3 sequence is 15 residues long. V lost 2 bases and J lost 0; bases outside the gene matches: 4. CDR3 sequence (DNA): TGTGCCAGCTCACCAGGGAGGGCGGCCTCCTACGAGCAGTACTTC. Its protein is CASSPGRAASYEQYF.

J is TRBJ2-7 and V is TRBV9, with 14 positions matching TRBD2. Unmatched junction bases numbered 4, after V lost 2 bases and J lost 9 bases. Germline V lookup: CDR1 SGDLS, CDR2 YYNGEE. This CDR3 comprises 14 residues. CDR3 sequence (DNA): TGTGCCAGCAGCGTGAGGACTAGCGGGGGGCCGCAGTACTTC. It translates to CASSVRTSGGPQYF.

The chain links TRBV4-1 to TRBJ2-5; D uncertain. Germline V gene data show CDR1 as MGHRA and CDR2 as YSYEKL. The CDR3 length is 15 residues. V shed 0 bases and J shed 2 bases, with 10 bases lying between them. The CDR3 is CASSQDYQVQETQYF. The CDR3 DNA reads TGCGCCAGCAGCCAAGACTACCAAGTACAAGAGACCCAGTACTTC.

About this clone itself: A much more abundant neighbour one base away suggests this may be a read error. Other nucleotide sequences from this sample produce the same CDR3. DNA of the CDR3: TGTGCCAGCAGCTTACAGGGGAATGGCTACACCTTC. As protein: CASSLQGNGYTF. The genes are TRBV7-8 and TRBJ1-2, with D possibly TRBD1 on 6 matching bases. CDR1 and CDR2 from the germline V gene are SGHVS and FQNEAQ. This CDR3 comprises 12 residues. Trimming left V 2 bases short and J 6 bases short, with 7 bases between.

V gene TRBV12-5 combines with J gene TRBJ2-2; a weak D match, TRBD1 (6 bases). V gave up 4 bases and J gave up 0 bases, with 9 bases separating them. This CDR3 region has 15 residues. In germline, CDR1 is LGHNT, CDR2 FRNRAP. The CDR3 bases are TGTGCTAGTGGTTCGCGACAGGCGAACACCGGGGAGCTGTTTTTT. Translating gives CASGSRQANTGELFF.

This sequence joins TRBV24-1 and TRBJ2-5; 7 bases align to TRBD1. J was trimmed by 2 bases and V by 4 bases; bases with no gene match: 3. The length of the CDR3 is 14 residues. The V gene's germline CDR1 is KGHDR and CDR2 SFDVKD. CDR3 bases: TGTGCCACCAGTGACATGGGACAGCAAGAGACCCAGTACTTC. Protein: CATSDMGQQETQYF.

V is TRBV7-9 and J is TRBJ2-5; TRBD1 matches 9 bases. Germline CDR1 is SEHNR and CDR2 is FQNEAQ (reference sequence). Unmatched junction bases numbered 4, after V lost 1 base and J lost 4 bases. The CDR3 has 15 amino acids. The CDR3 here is CASSLVAGQGETQYF. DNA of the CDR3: TGTGCCAGCAGCTTAGTTGCGGGACAGGGAGAGACCCAGTACTTC.

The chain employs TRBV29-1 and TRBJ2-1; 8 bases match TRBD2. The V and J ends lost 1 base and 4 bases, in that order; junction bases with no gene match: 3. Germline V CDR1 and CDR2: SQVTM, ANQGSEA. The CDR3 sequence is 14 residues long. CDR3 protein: CSVEGTSGYNEQFF. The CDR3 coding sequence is TGCAGCGTTGAAGGTACTAGCGGATACAATGAGCAGTTCTTC.

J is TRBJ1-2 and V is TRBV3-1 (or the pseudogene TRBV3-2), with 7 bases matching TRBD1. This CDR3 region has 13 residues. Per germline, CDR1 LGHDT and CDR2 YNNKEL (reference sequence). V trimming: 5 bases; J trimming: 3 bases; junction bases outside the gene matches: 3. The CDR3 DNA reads TGTGCCAGCAGCTCCCAGGGGGACTATGGCTACACCTTC. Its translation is CASSSQGDYGYTF.

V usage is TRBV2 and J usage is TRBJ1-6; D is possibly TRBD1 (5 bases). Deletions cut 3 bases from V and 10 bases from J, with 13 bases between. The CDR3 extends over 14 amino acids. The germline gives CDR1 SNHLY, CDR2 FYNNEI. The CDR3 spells CASSEAGNWSPLHF. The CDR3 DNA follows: TGTGCCAGCAGTGAGGCAGGGAATTGGTCACCCCTCCACTTT.

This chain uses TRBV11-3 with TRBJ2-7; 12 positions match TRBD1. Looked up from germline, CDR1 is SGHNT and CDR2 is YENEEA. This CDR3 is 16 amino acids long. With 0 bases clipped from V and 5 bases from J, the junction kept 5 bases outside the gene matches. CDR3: CASSLDGTGGPDEQYF. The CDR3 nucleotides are TGTGCCAGCAGCTTAGACGGGACAGGGGGCCCCGACGAGCAGTACTTC.

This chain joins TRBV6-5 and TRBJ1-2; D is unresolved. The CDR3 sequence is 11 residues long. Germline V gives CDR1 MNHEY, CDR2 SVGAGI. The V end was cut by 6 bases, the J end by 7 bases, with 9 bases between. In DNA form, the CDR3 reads TGTGCCAGCAGCCCCGTCGGTGGCTACACCTTC. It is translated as CASSPVGGYTF.

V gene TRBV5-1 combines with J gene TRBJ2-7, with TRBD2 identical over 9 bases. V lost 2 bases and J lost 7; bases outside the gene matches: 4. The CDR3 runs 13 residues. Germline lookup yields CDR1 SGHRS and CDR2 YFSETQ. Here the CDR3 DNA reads TGCGCCAGCAGCTTCGGAGCGGGGGGAGAGCAGTACTTC. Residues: CASSFGAGGEQYF.

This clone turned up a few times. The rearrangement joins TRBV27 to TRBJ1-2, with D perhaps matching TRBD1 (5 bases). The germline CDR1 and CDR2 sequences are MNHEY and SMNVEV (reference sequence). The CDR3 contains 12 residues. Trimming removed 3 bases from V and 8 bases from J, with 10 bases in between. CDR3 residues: CASSLGGGGYTF. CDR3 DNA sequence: TGTGCCAGCAGTTTGGGGGGTGGGGGCTACACCTTC.

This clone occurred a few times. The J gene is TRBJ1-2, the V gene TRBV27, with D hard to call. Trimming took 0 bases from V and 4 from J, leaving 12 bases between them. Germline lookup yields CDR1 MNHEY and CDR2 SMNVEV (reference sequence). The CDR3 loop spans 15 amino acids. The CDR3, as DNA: TGTGCCAGCAGTTTATCCCCGCTCGAGGGCTATGGCTACACCTTC. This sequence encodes CASSLSPLEGYGYTF.

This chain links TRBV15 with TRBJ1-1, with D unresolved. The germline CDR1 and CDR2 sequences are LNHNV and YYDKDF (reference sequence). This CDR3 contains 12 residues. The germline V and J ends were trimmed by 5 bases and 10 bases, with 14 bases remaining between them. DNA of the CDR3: TGTGCCACCAGCCCAACCCCCGGGAGAGCTTTCTTT. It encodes CATSPTPGRAFF.

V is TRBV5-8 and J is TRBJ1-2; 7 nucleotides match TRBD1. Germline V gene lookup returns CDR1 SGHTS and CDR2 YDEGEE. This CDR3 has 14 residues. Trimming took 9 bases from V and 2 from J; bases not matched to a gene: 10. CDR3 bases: TGTGCCACCTCCGACAGGGCTGGGAACTATGGCTACACCTTC. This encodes CATSDRAGNYGYTF.

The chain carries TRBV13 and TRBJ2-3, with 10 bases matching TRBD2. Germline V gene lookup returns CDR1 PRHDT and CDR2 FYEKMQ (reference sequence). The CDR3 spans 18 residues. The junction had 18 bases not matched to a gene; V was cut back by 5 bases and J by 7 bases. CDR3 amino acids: CASSPVSGGPGSANTQYF. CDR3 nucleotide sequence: TGTGCCAGCAGCCCAGTTAGCGGGGGGCCCGGATCGGCTAATACGCAGTATTTT.

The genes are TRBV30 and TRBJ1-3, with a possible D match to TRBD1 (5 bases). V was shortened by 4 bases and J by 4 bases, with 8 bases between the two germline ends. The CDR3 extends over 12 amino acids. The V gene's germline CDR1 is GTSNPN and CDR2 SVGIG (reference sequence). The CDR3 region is CAWTGYGNTIYF. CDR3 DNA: TGTGCCTGGACAGGGTACGGAAACACCATATATTTT.

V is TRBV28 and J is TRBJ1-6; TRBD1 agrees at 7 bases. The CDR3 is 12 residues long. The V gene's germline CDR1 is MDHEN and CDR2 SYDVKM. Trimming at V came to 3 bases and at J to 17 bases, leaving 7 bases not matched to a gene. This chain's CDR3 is CASSFLGQRVHF. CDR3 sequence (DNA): TGTGCCAGCAGTTTCCTGGGACAGAGGGTCCACTTT.